These 21 T cell receptor beta chains share one sample of origin, sequenced in a study of Ad26.COV2.S vaccination and SARS-CoV-2 variants. The treatment was: some 20 received Ad26.COV2.S at low or high dose, single or two shots; about 5 received placebo; per-sample allocation not given. Samples came from day 63 after the first vaccine or placebo injection. TCRdb's copy holds only in-frame clones and misses some; the assay was immunoSEQ multiplex PCR. In the table there are fewer than 400,000 clones, 85% to 90% of which are singletons. The material was peripheral blood, obtained in a trial of Ad26.COV2.S vaccine versus placebo. The receptors shown here come from a person between 18 and 65 years old who received the Ad26.COV2.S COVID-19 vaccine or a placebo.

The chain combines TRBV12-5 with TRBJ2-4; tentative D call: TRBD1 (6 bases). CDR3 size: 14 residues. The germline V and J ends were trimmed by 3 bases and 4 bases, with 10 bases remaining between them. Germline V CDR1 and CDR2: LGHNT, FRNRAP. The CDR3 loop reads CASGFPTGKNIQYF. DNA for the CDR3: TGTGCTAGTGGTTTCCCGACAGGAAAAAACATTCAGTACTTC.

V usage is TRBV3-1 (or the pseudogene TRBV3-2) and J usage is TRBJ1-3; D perhaps matches TRBD1 (5 bases). V lost 7 bases, J lost 1 base, and 8 bases lay in between. The CDR3 runs 13 residues. Germline CDR1 is LGHDT and CDR2 is YNNKEL (reference sequence). CDR3 nucleotides: TGTGCCAGCACCCAGGGTTCTGGAAACACCATATATTTT. Amino acids: CASTQGSGNTIYF.

V is TRBV6-5 and J is TRBJ1-6, with a tentative D call TRBD1 (5 bases). The V and J ends lost 0 bases and 8 bases respectively, with 11 bases between them. The CDR3 extends over 15 amino acids. Germline assignment: CDR1 MNHEY and CDR2 SVGAGI. CDR3 sequence reads: CASSYSNRIHSPLHF. The CDR3 nucleotides read TGTGCCAGCAGTTACTCGAACAGGATACATTCACCCCTCCACTTT.

J is TRBJ2-5 and V is TRBV5-1, with D perhaps matching TRBD1 (6 bases). The length of the CDR3 is 15 residues. Trimming left V 4 bases short and J 2 bases short, with 15 bases between. Germline V gene data show CDR1 as SGHRS and CDR2 as YFSETQ. The CDR3 DNA is TGCGCCAGCAGCATAGGGACAAGCGTACAAGAGACCCAGTACTTC. Protein: CASSIGTSVQETQYF.

J is TRBJ1-3 and V is TRBV6-5, with D perhaps matching TRBD1 (6 bases). V dropped 5 bases and J dropped 0 bases, with 11 bases sitting between them. The germline V gene has CDR1 MNHEY and CDR2 SVGAGI. The CDR3 covers 15 residues. CDR3 bases: TGTGCCAGCAGTCAAACAGGGAGCTCTGGAAACACCATATATTTT. The encoded protein is CASSQTGSSGNTIYF.

The sample holds a few counts of this clone. The CDR3 region has the DNA TGTGCCAGCAGCTTAGCCAGCAGGGCAAGAGAGACCCAGTACTTC. Its protein is CASSLASRARETQYF. The gene calls are TRBV7-8 and TRBJ2-5; D is possibly TRBD1 (5 bases). Germline CDR1 reads SGHVS; CDR2 reads FQNEAQ. The CDR3 runs 15 residues. Trimming left V 0 bases short and J 4 bases short, with 12 bases between.

CDR3 in amino acids: CASSPAIPGELFF. In nucleotides, the CDR3 is TGTGCCAGCTCACCCGCTATACCCGGGGAGCTGTTTTTT. V is TRBV18 and J is TRBJ2-2; D uncertain. V gave up 3 bases and J gave up 6 bases, with 8 bases separating them. The CDR3 is 13 amino acids. Per the germline V gene, CDR1 is KGHSH and CDR2 is LQKENI.

This chain joins TRBV29-1 and TRBJ2-3; 9 bases match TRBD2. Looked up from germline, CDR1 is SQVTM and CDR2 is ANQGSEA. V lost 5 bases and J lost 6; bases outside the gene matches: 6. This CDR3 comprises 13 residues. The CDR3 nucleotides read TGCAGCGTTTGTAGCGGGAGTGGGGATACGCAGTATTTT. As protein: CSVCSGSGDTQYF.

This clone came up once. The J gene is TRBJ1-2, the V gene TRBV6-2 or TRBV6-3, with a weak D call TRBD1 (6 bases). CDR1 is MNHEY, CDR2 SVGEGT, per germline. Trimming left V 6 bases short and J 6 bases short, with 14 bases between. The CDR3 loop spans 13 amino acids. In DNA, the CDR3 is TGTGCCAGCAGCCCATGGACAGAGGATGGCTACACCTTC. This sequence encodes CASSPWTEDGYTF.

The chain carries TRBV27 and TRBJ1-5; perhaps TRBD1 as D (5 bases). This CDR3 has 15 amino acids. Deletions cut 2 bases from V and 1 base from J, with 9 bases between. CDR1 is MNHEY, CDR2 SMNVEV, per germline (reference sequence). The CDR3 nucleotides are TGTGCCAGCAGTTTAATGACAGCGAGCAATCAGCCCCAGCATTTT. Translated: CASSLMTASNQPQHF.

V is TRBV11-2 and J is TRBJ2-3; D unresolved. CDR1 and CDR2 from the germline V gene are SGHAT and FQNNGV. The germline V and J ends were trimmed by 5 bases and 6 bases, with 12 bases remaining between them. This CDR3 comprises 13 residues. This CDR3 is CASSQTLKDTQYF. The CDR3 nucleotides are TGTGCCAGCAGCCAAACGCTGAAGGATACGCAGTATTTT.

The V call is TRBV7-2, the J call TRBJ1-5; D ambiguous. The CDR3 runs to 12 residues. Germline CDR1 and CDR2: SGHTA and FQGNSA. The V end lost 5 bases, the J end lost 4 bases, and 6 bases lay between the germline ends. CDR3 loop: CASSPQNQPQHF. The CDR3 nucleotides read TGTGCCAGCAGCCCCCAAAATCAGCCCCAGCATTTT. Based on the CDR3 plus reference TRBV7-2 and TRBJ1-5, the full variable domain is GAGVSQSPSNKVTEKGKDVELRCDPISGHTALYWYRQSLGQGLEFLIYFQGNSAPDKSGLPSDRFSAERTGGSVSTLTIQRTQQEDSAVYLCASSPQNQPQHFGDGTRLSIL.

The chain combines TRBV11-2 with TRBJ2-7, with D possibly matching TRBD2 (5 bases). The CDR3 has 13 residues. V lost 5 bases and J lost 7, with 15 bases in between. Germline CDR1 SGHAT, CDR2 FQNNGV. The CDR3, as DNA: TGTGCCAGCAGCATACTAGATTTGGGGGAGCAGTACGTC. This sequence encodes CASSILDLGEQYV.

J is TRBJ1-1 and V is TRBV11-2; D may be TRBD1 (5 bases). Trimming cost V 2 bases and J 5 bases, with 12 bases left between them. The length of the CDR3 is 14 residues. CDR1 SGHAT and CDR2 FQNNGV come from the germline V gene. In nucleotides, the CDR3 is TGTGCCAGCAGCTTAAGGCAGACAGCTACTGAAGCTTTCTTT. Translated, it gives CASSLRQTATEAFF. The whole variable domain, remainder taken from reference TRBV11-2 and TRBJ1-1, is EAGVAQSPRYKIIEKRQSVAFWCNPISGHATLYWYQQILGQGPKLLIQFQNNGVVDDSQLPKDRFSAERLKGVDSTLKIQPAKLEDSAVYLCASSLRQTATEAFFGQGTRLTVV.

J is TRBJ2-7 and V is TRBV6-1, with 10 bases lining up with TRBD1. V was pared by 2 bases and J by 6 bases, with 10 bases of the junction left unmatched. Germline loops: CDR1 MNHNS, CDR2 SASEGT. The CDR3 is 16 amino acids. CDR3 sequence reads: CASSETRQGAAGEQYV. The CDR3 DNA is TGTGCCAGCAGTGAAACTCGACAGGGGGCGGCGGGCGAGCAGTACGTC.

The chain employs TRBV30 and TRBJ1-6, with unresolved D. CDR3 length: 13 residues. Germline loops: CDR1 GTSNPN, CDR2 SVGIG (reference sequence). Trimming removed 3 bases at V and 10 bases at J, with 13 bases between. This CDR3 is CAWREEAPSPLHF. The CDR3 bases are TGTGCCTGGAGGGAAGAGGCTCCCTCACCCCTCCACTTT.

CDR3 sequence (DNA): TGCGCCAGCAGCCAAGTAGCGCACACAGATACGCAGTATTTT. This gives the protein CASSQVAHTDTQYF. The chain is built from TRBV4-1 and TRBJ2-3; perhaps TRBD2 as D (5 bases). The CDR3 spans 14 residues. Trimming took 1 base from V and 2 from J, leaving 7 bases between them. Germline assignment: CDR1 MGHRA and CDR2 YSYEKL.

A note on this clone: In the same sample, other DNA sequences code for this CDR3. The gene calls are TRBV18 and TRBJ1-2; D unclear. Germline V CDR1 and CDR2: KGHSH, LQKENI. This CDR3 spans 13 amino acids. The V end lost 6 bases, the J end lost 3 bases, and 11 bases lay between the germline ends. In DNA, the CDR3 is TGTGCCAGCTCCCCTGGACTAGACTATGGCTACACCTTC. It specifies CASSPGLDYGYTF.

V usage is TRBV6-1 and J usage is TRBJ1-1; no reliable D call. V gave up 3 bases and J gave up 4 bases, with 15 bases separating them. This CDR3 spans 15 amino acids. Looked up from germline, CDR1 is MNHNS and CDR2 is SASEGT. In nucleotides, the CDR3 is TGTGCCAGCAGTGATCGGGGAGCGAGTAGCACTGAAGCTTTCTTT. Encoded protein: CASSDRGASSTEAFF.

The CDR3 reads CASSLDRMGEQFF. The CDR3 nucleotides are TGTGCCAGCAGCTTAGATAGGATGGGTGAGCAGTTCTTC. The chain uses TRBV11-3 and TRBJ2-1; no clear D. Germline V lookup: CDR1 SGHNT, CDR2 YENEEA. CDR3 length: 13 amino acids. Trimming stripped 0 bases from V and 9 bases from J, with 9 bases between.

The chain combines TRBV4-2 with TRBJ1-2; 7 bases map to TRBD1. V was clipped by 3 bases and J by 7 bases; unmatched bases: 8. The CDR3 loop spans 14 amino acids. In germline, CDR1 is LGHNA, CDR2 YNFKEQ. As DNA, the CDR3 is TGTGCCAGCAGCCAGGAGACAGGGCCTCGTGGCTACACCTTC. Translating gives CASSQETGPRGYTF.